The 25 T cell receptor beta chains reported below all come from one sample, sequenced in a study of cytomegalovirus exposure and HLA in healthy donors. PCR primers comprised 60 Vbeta and 13 Jbeta primers. Data came from immunoSEQ multiplex PCR; TCRdb stores just in-frame clones and leaves some out. The sample contains some 150,000 clones, over 60% of which appear only once. The sample was PBMCs. The receptors derive from a woman under 40 in good health and CMV-seronegative.

The V gene is TRBV13, the J gene TRBJ2-7; D perhaps matches TRBD1 (5 bases). The CDR3 totals 14 residues. The germline V gene encodes CDR1 PRHDT and CDR2 FYEKMQ (reference sequence). The V and J ends lost 1 base and 2 bases respectively, with 9 bases between them. The DNA for the CDR3 is TGTGCCAGCAGCTTAGCAGGGCCCACCTACGAGCAGTACTTC. It codes for CASSLAGPTYEQYF.

In DNA, the CDR3 is TGTGCCAGCAAAATCGGGGGTACCTACGAGCAGTACTTC. Amino acids: CASKIGGTYEQYF. V usage is TRBV2 and J usage is TRBJ2-7, with D maybe TRBD2 (6 bases). Deletions cut 7 bases from V and 2 bases from J, with 12 bases between. CDR1 is SNHLY and CDR2 is FYNNEI in the germline V gene. The CDR3 has 13 residues.

There are a few counts of this clone. The chain links TRBV7-6 to TRBJ2-3; no reliable D call. V lost 2 bases, J lost 3 bases, and 6 bases lay in between. This CDR3 contains 13 residues. Looked up from germline, CDR1 is SGHVS and CDR2 is FNYEAQ. CDR3 DNA sequence: TGTGCCAGCAGCTTACAAGAGACAGATACGCAGTATTTT. Protein sequence: CASSLQETDTQYF.

The table lists this clone with a count of one. The J gene is TRBJ2-7, the V gene TRBV7-2, with 7 bases lining up with TRBD1. This CDR3 contains 13 residues. J was trimmed by 4 bases and V by 5 bases; bases with no gene match: 5. Germline CDR1 and CDR2: SGHTA and FQGNSA. The CDR3 here is CASSRPGGYEQYF. CDR3 coding DNA: TGTGCCAGCAGCCGACCAGGGGGATACGAGCAGTACTTC.

CDR3 protein: CASSFQGSGANVLTF. CDR3 DNA: TGCGCCAGCAGTTTCCAGGGTTCTGGGGCCAACGTCCTGACTTTC. The chain joins TRBV5-1 to TRBJ2-6; perhaps TRBD1 as D (5 bases). The V end was cut by 5 bases, the J end by 1 base, with 10 bases between. The CDR3 is 15 residues long. Germline V gene sequence: CDR1 SGHRS, CDR2 YFSETQ.

In this sample, this clone turned up once. The chain joins TRBV7-8 to TRBJ2-3; TRBD2 might be the D (5 bases). V lost 2 bases, J lost 5 bases, and 11 bases lay in between. Germline V gene sequence: CDR1 SGHVS, CDR2 FQNEAQ. This CDR3 has 14 amino acids. The DNA of the CDR3 is TGTGCCAGCAGCTTAACTGGCGGAGGAGATACGCAGTATTTT. Translation gives CASSLTGGGDTQYF.

The chain has TRBV5-1 and TRBJ1-4; D may be TRBD1 (5 bases). Per germline, CDR1 SGHRS and CDR2 YFSETQ. This CDR3 region has 15 residues. Trimming stripped 1 base from V and 4 bases from J, with 11 bases between. The CDR3 bases are TGCGCCAGCAGCTTGTTGGGACTCAATAATGAAAAACTGTTTTTT. Its protein product is CASSLLGLNNEKLFF.

This clone was seen only once. The chain employs TRBV25-1 and TRBJ2-3, with TRBD1 identical over 8 bases. This CDR3 has 15 amino acids. The V gene end was trimmed by 6 bases and the J gene end by 8 bases; junction bases not matched to a gene: 13. From germline, CDR1 is MGHDK and CDR2 SYGVNS. The CDR3 nucleotides read TGTGCCAGCAGCCAGACAGGGGTCGGTGTTGGTACGCAGTATTTT. This translates into CASSQTGVGVGTQYF. Full variable domain (outside the CDR3, taken from reference TRBV25-1 and TRBJ2-3): EADIYQTPRYLVIGTGKKITLECSQTMGHDKMYWYQQDPGMELHLIHYSYGVNSTEKGDLSSESTVSRIRTEHFPLTLESARPSHTSQYLCASSQTGVGVGTQYFGPGTRLTVL.

The gene calls are TRBV5-6 and TRBJ1-6; D perhaps matches TRBD1 (6 bases). CDR1 and CDR2 from the germline V gene are SGHDT and YYEEEE. The V end was cut by 4 bases, the J end by 4 bases, with 12 bases between. This CDR3 comprises 15 residues. CDR3 bases: TGTGCCAGCAGCCTAAACAGGGTTTATAATTCACCCCTCCACTTT. Translation: CASSLNRVYNSPLHF.

This chain joins TRBV27 and TRBJ1-5; D gene uncertain. V lost 6 bases and J 6 bases, leaving 9 bases between the germline ends. Germline V gene data show CDR1 as MNHEY and CDR2 as SMNVEV (reference sequence). The CDR3 runs 12 residues. The CDR3 sequence is CASSTRGQPQHF. CDR3 coding DNA: TGTGCCAGCAGCACGAGAGGTCAGCCCCAGCATTTT.

The chain couples TRBV6-1 to TRBJ2-5; TRBD2 agrees at 9 bases. Germline CDR1 reads MNHNS; CDR2 reads SASEGT. The CDR3 has 15 residues. J gave up 11 bases and V 3 bases, and 13 bases lay outside the gene matches. The CDR3 reads CASSEALAGALEQYF. CDR3 sequence (DNA): TGTGCCAGCAGTGAGGCTTTAGCGGGAGCTTTGGAGCAGTACTTC.

CDR3 sequence (DNA): TGTGCCAGCAGTTTATTCGCTAGAAGCAACGAGCAGTACTTC. Its protein is CASSLFARSNEQYF. The J gene is TRBJ2-7, the V gene TRBV27; D remains unclear. The CDR3 length is 14 residues. Trimming left V 1 base short and J 5 bases short, with 12 bases between. Looked up from germline, CDR1 is MNHEY and CDR2 is SMNVEV (reference sequence).

The CDR3 loop reads CASSGTSGRRIRETQYF. The CDR3, as DNA: TGTGCCAGCAGTGGGACTAGCGGGAGGAGGATTAGAGAGACCCAGTACTTC. This chain uses TRBV28 with TRBJ2-5, with 15 bases fitting TRBD2. V gave up 5 bases and J gave up 4 bases; unmatched junction bases: 8. The CDR3 covers 17 residues. CDR1 and CDR2 from the germline V gene are MDHEN and SYDVKM.

V is TRBV5-1 and J is TRBJ1-4, with 10 bases identical to TRBD1. The length of the CDR3 is 14 residues. CDR1 SGHRS and CDR2 YFSETQ come from the germline V gene. The V segment lost 4 bases and the J segment 8 bases; nucleotides outside the gene matches: 5. CDR3 amino acids: CASSKGQGSEKLFF. In nucleotides, the CDR3 is TGCGCCAGCAGCAAGGGACAGGGGAGCGAAAAACTGTTTTTT.

V is TRBV5-1 and J is TRBJ2-1, with 9 bases matching TRBD1. The J segment lost 4 bases and the V segment lost 8 bases, leaving 13 bases of the junction unmatched. The CDR3 spans 16 residues. Looked up from germline, CDR1 is SGHRS and CDR2 is YFSETQ. The DNA of the CDR3 is TGCGCCAGTTTTTTTACAGGGGGCTCGAAGTACAATGAGCAGTTCTTC. Translated, it gives CASFFTGGSKYNEQFF.

This clone appeared a few times. The chain employs TRBV27 and TRBJ2-7; possibly TRBD1 for D (5 bases). Germline CDR1 reads MNHEY; CDR2 reads SMNVEV (reference sequence). There are 14 residues in the CDR3. Trimming left V 11 bases short and J 0 bases short, with 17 bases between. CDR3 loop: CAPPGAGCSYEQYF. The CDR3 DNA reads as TGTGCCCCCCCTGGGGCAGGGTGCTCCTACGAGCAGTACTTC.

The chain employs TRBV14 and TRBJ1-1; the match to TRBD1 covers 7 bases. The V segment lost 1 base and the J segment 1 base; nucleotides outside the gene matches: 6. The length of the CDR3 is 16 residues. Germline V gives CDR1 SGHDN, CDR2 FVKESK. In nucleotides, the CDR3 is TGTGCCAGCAGCCAAGCATGGGGGACAGCGAACACTGAAGCTTTCTTT. Its protein product is CASSQAWGTANTEAFF.

The chain carries TRBV6-5 and TRBJ1-5; TRBD1 might be the D (6 bases). Germline CDR1 and CDR2: MNHEY and SVGAGI. This CDR3 is 13 amino acids long. Trimming cost V 2 bases and J 5 bases, with 7 bases left between them. The CDR3 nucleotides are TGTGCCAGCAGTTACACAGGGTATCAGCCCCAGCATTTT. It specifies CASSYTGYQPQHF.

The rearrangement links TRBV14 to TRBJ2-5; TRBD2 matches 9 bases. CDR3 length: 16 residues. J gave up 2 bases and V 3 bases, and 7 bases lay outside the gene matches. Germline V lookup: CDR1 SGHDN, CDR2 FVKESK. The CDR3 reads CASSHLAGVDQETQYF. The CDR3 DNA is TGTGCCAGCAGCCACTTAGCGGGAGTGGATCAAGAGACCCAGTACTTC.

The chain links TRBV11-2 to TRBJ1-1; no definite D call. The germline gives CDR1 SGHAT, CDR2 FQNNGV. The CDR3 spans 11 residues. V shed 6 bases and J shed 4 bases, with 6 bases lying between them. The CDR3 loop reads CASSSFTEAFF. The DNA of the CDR3 is TGTGCCAGCAGTTCATTCACTGAAGCTTTCTTT.

This chain connects TRBV13 to TRBJ2-4; TRBD1 agrees at 7 bases. The length of the CDR3 is 14 residues. CDR1 and CDR2 from the germline V gene are PRHDT and FYEKMQ (reference sequence). The V gene end was trimmed by 5 bases and the J gene end by 8 bases; junction bases not matched to a gene: 9. Here the CDR3 DNA reads TGTGCCAGCAGCCGAGAAGGGGGCGCTTACATTCAGTACTTC. Translating it yields CASSREGGAYIQYF.

This sequence joins TRBV6-5 and TRBJ1-1; D remains unclear. V was shortened by 6 bases and J by 4 bases, with 9 bases between the two germline ends. Germline lookup yields CDR1 MNHEY and CDR2 SVGAGI. The CDR3 spans 12 residues. In DNA, the CDR3 is TGTGCCAGCAGCCGGGTGGGCACTGAAGCTTTCTTT. Translation: CASSRVGTEAFF.

This clone occurred a few times. V usage is TRBV5-4 and J usage is TRBJ2-5, with D maybe TRBD1 (6 bases). The J call is uncertain, as TRBJ2-7 better fits the DNA end. Germline V gene sequence: CDR1 SGHNT, CDR2 YYREEE (reference sequence). This CDR3 contains 16 residues. CDR3 region: CASSLGPSGESYEQYF. The CDR3 DNA follows: TGTGCCAGCAGCTTGGGGCCTTCAGGGGAGTCCTACGAGCAGTACTTC.

This clone was counted between two and nine times. An end of the junction differs from the germline gene, which may be a read error. V gene TRBV19 combines with J gene TRBJ2-2; 9 bases map to TRBD2. CDR3 length: 14 amino acids. Germline V CDR1 and CDR2: LNHDA, SQIVND (reference sequence). The CDR3 spells CASRIAGDTGELFF. The CDR3 region has the DNA TGTGCCAGTAGGATAGCGGGAGACACCGGGGAGCTGTTTTTT. The whole variable domain, remainder taken from reference TRBV19 and TRBJ2-2, is DGGITQSPKYLFRKEGQNVTLSCEQNLNHDAMYWYRQDPGQGLRLIYYSQIVNDFQKGDIAEGYSVSREKKESFPLTVTSAQKNPTAFYLCASRIAGDTGELFFGEGSRLTVL.

This clone was observed a handful of times. The V and J genes are TRBV7-3 and TRBJ1-6; a possible D gene is TRBD1 (6 bases). In germline, CDR1 is SGHTA, CDR2 FQGTGA. The CDR3 contains 15 residues. V was trimmed by 0 bases and J by 6 bases, leaving 9 bases between them. CDR3 sequence (DNA): TGTGCCAGCAGCTTAACGGGGACATTTAATTCACCCCTCCACTTT. This gives the protein CASSLTGTFNSPLHF.